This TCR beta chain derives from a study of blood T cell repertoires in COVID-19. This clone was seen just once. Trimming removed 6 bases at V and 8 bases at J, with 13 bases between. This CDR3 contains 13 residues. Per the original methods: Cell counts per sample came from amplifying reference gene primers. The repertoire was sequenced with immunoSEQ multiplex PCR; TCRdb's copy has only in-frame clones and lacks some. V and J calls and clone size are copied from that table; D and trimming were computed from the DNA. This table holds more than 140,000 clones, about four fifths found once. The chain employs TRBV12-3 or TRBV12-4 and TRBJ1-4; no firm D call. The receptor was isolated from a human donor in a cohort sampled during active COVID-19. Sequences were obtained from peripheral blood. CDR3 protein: CASRIAKREKLFF. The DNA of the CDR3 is TGTGCCAGCAGGATCGCAAAGAGGGAAAAACTGTTTTTT.